This entry lists 23 T cell receptor beta chains sequenced from one sample in a study of shared clonotypes between healthy human individuals. The table came from immunoSEQ multiplex PCR; TCRdb's copy has only in-frame clones and leaves some out. The table has 600,000 or so clones, 85% to 95% seen once. In the naive CD8 group, cells lacked CD45RO and were positively selected for CCR7, so terminally differentiated effector memory CD45RA+ cells were left out. The source material was naive CD8+ T cells sorted from blood. All receptors come from a woman in her thirties in good health.

The V call is TRBV19, the J call TRBJ2-7; the D is unclear. In germline, CDR1 is LNHDA, CDR2 SQIVND (reference sequence). V lost 8 bases, J lost 6 bases, and 8 bases lay in between. The CDR3 loop spans 10 amino acids. The CDR3: CASGESEQYF. CDR3 in DNA: TGTGCCAGTGGAGAAAGCGAGCAGTACTTC.

This chain joins TRBV28 and TRBJ2-7; TRBD2 agrees at 10 bases. Germline trimming cut 4 bases from V and 2 bases from J; bases unmatched to any gene: 8. Germline CDR1 is MDHEN and CDR2 is SYDVKM. This CDR3 comprises 16 residues. The CDR3 spells CASSSHGTSDPYEQYF. CDR3 bases: TGTGCCAGCAGTTCTCACGGGACTAGCGATCCCTACGAGCAGTACTTC.

The genes are TRBV19 and TRBJ2-3; D unresolved. Per the germline V gene, CDR1 is LNHDA and CDR2 is SQIVND (reference sequence). The CDR3 totals 15 residues. Trimming took off 5 bases at V and 4 bases at J, with 16 bases between the two ends. CDR3 DNA: TGTGCCAGTAGTGTGGGCCTCGCCCCCGCAGATACGCAGTATTTT. It specifies CASSVGLAPADTQYF.

The chain has TRBV19 and TRBJ1-2, with D perhaps TRBD1 (5 bases). The CDR3 has 15 residues. The V gene's germline CDR1 is LNHDA and CDR2 SQIVND (reference sequence). V shed 5 bases and J shed 7 bases, with 20 bases lying between them. CDR3 DNA: TGTGCCAGTAGTGGGGACGGAGGAGGACTTGGTGGCTACACCTTC. Translating gives CASSGDGGGLGGYTF.

The chain recombines TRBV11-2 with TRBJ2-3, with 7 bases aligning to TRBD1. Trimming cost V 1 base and J 1 base; bases outside gene matches: 5. The CDR3 loop spans 16 amino acids. Per germline, CDR1 SGHAT and CDR2 FQNNGV. This chain's CDR3 is CASSLVGQGGTDTQYF. The CDR3 nucleotides read TGTGCCAGCAGCTTAGTAGGGCAGGGGGGCACAGATACGCAGTATTTT.

V usage is TRBV5-6 and J usage is TRBJ1-5; D gene uncertain. CDR3 length: 14 residues. Germline CDR1 is SGHDT and CDR2 is YYEEEE. With 2 bases removed from V and 5 bases from J, the gap between germline ends came to 11 bases. CDR3 sequence: CASSFWGVDQPQHF. DNA of the CDR3: TGTGCCAGCAGCTTCTGGGGAGTGGATCAGCCCCAGCATTTT.

The genes are TRBV5-6 and TRBJ2-7; 8 bases fit TRBD1. Germline V gives CDR1 SGHDT, CDR2 YYEEEE. This CDR3 comprises 13 residues. V lost 4 bases to trimming and J lost 5 bases; unmatched junction nucleotides: 5. CDR3 nucleotide sequence: TGTGCCAGCAGCATGCAGGGGGCCCACGAGCAGTACTTC. It is translated as CASSMQGAHEQYF.

The J gene is TRBJ1-5, the V gene TRBV27, with D perhaps matching TRBD1 (6 bases). The V gene lost 7 bases and the J gene lost 0 bases, with 13 bases spanning the gap. The CDR3 runs to 15 residues. Germline assignment: CDR1 MNHEY and CDR2 SMNVEV (reference sequence). CDR3 sequence reads: CASTETGYSNQPQHF. CDR3 bases: TGTGCCAGCACCGAAACAGGGTATAGCAATCAGCCCCAGCATTTT.

Here the CDR3 DNA reads TGCGCCAGCAGCTTCGGGGTAAATTACGAGCAGTACTTC. It yields the protein CASSFGVNYEQYF. The genes are TRBV5-1 and TRBJ2-7; D possibly corresponds to TRBD2 (5 bases). The germline V and J ends were trimmed by 2 bases and 4 bases, with 10 bases remaining between them. The germline CDR1 and CDR2 sequences are SGHRS and YFSETQ. The length of the CDR3 is 13 residues.

The rearrangement uses TRBV4-1 and TRBJ2-1; D is unresolved. Trimming shortened V by 1 base and J by 1 base, and 8 bases separated the two germline ends. The CDR3 has 15 amino acids. Germline V gene sequence: CDR1 MGHRA, CDR2 YSYEKL. CDR3 in amino acids: CASSQAFVSYNEQFF. The CDR3 coding sequence is TGCGCCAGCAGCCAAGCATTCGTGTCCTACAATGAGCAGTTCTTC.

This clone was recorded only once. The rearrangement links TRBV29-1 to TRBJ2-2, with D maybe TRBD1 (5 bases). This CDR3 has 18 amino acids. In germline, CDR1 is SQVTM, CDR2 ANQGSEA. Trimming took off 0 bases at V and 3 bases at J, with 20 bases between the two ends. CDR3 region: CSVEDLRQGSKDTGELFF. CDR3 DNA: TGCAGCGTTGAAGATCTTCGGCAGGGTAGTAAGGACACCGGGGAGCTGTTTTTT.

The V gene is TRBV7-6, the J gene TRBJ2-7, with D maybe TRBD2 (6 bases). Germline CDR1 SGHVS, CDR2 FNYEAQ. V was cut by 4 bases and J by 0 bases, with 13 bases left in between. The CDR3 is 15 amino acids. CDR3 DNA: TGTGCCAGCAGCTACAGTCGGGACTTCTCCTACGAGCAGTACTTC. This encodes CASSYSRDFSYEQYF.

A word on this clone: The same CDR3 can be traced to other DNA sequences in this sample. This chain links TRBV27 with TRBJ2-2; no reliable D call. Trimming removed 3 bases from V and 6 bases from J, with 8 bases in between. Looked up from germline, CDR1 is MNHEY and CDR2 is SMNVEV (reference sequence). This CDR3 has 13 residues. The chain's CDR3 is CASSFLSPGELFF. For the CDR3, the DNA is TGTGCCAGCAGTTTTCTGTCTCCCGGGGAGCTGTTTTTT.

The rearrangement uses TRBV28 and TRBJ2-7; 12 nucleotides match TRBD1. This CDR3 has 15 amino acids. The germline CDR1 and CDR2 sequences are MDHEN and SYDVKM. Unmatched junction bases numbered 12, after V lost 6 bases and J lost 9 bases. CDR3 protein: CASRWGQGARPGQYF. The CDR3 DNA sequence: TGTGCCAGCAGGTGGGGACAGGGGGCTCGTCCAGGGCAGTACTTC. Full variable domain (remainder filled in from reference TRBV28 and TRBJ2-7): DVKVTQSSRYLVKRTGEKVFLECVQDMDHENMFWYRQDPGLGLRLIYFSYDVKMKEKGDIPEGYSVSREKKERFSLILESASTNQTSMYLCASRWGQGARPGQYFGPGTRLTVT.

The chain uses TRBV28 and TRBJ2-2; 12 bases align to TRBD2. Germline V lookup: CDR1 MDHEN, CDR2 SYDVKM. Trimming removed 5 bases from V and 2 bases from J; junction bases left unmatched: 15. The CDR3 is made up of 20 amino acids. The CDR3 spells CASSTRWLAGGGPNTGELFF. CDR3 nucleotides: TGTGCCAGCAGTACCCGCTGGCTAGCGGGAGGGGGGCCTAACACCGGGGAGCTGTTTTTT.

The chain has TRBV5-1 and TRBJ2-1; the match to TRBD1 covers 7 bases. The CDR3 sequence is 15 residues long. With V trimmed by 6 bases and J by 6 bases, 12 bases remained unmatched. Germline CDR1 reads SGHRS; CDR2 reads YFSETQ. The CDR3 protein is CASTQGQKLINEQFF. The CDR3, as DNA: TGCGCCAGCACCCAGGGACAGAAGTTAATCAATGAGCAGTTCTTC.

The rearrangement joins TRBV5-1 to TRBJ1-2; no definite D call. CDR1 and CDR2 from the germline V gene are SGHRS and YFSETQ. V lost 1 base and J 3 bases, leaving 13 bases between the germline ends. CDR3 length equals 15 residues. CDR3 in amino acids: CASSLRGGPDYGYTF. CDR3 DNA: TGCGCCAGCAGCTTGAGAGGTGGGCCGGACTATGGCTACACCTTC.

This chain joins TRBV6-5 and TRBJ2-1, with D possibly being TRBD2 (6 bases). Germline assignment: CDR1 MNHEY and CDR2 SVGAGI. The CDR3 is made up of 13 amino acids. With 2 bases removed from V and 8 bases from J, the gap between germline ends came to 10 bases. CDR3 protein: CASSYSGYDEQFF. In DNA form, the CDR3 reads TGTGCCAGCAGTTACAGCGGGTACGATGAGCAGTTCTTC.

The J gene is TRBJ2-7, the V gene TRBV28; D perhaps matches TRBD1 (6 bases). CDR3 length: 14 residues. Germline CDR1 and CDR2: MDHEN and SYDVKM. The V end lost 6 bases, the J end lost 4 bases, and 16 bases lay between the germline ends. The CDR3 loop reads CASSWGRTAYEQYF. CDR3 in DNA: TGTGCCAGCAGCTGGGGTAGGACAGCTTACGAGCAGTACTTC.

About this clone itself: The junction does not match germline at one end; this may be a read error. The genes are TRBV7-8 and TRBJ1-5, with 7 nucleotides matching TRBD1. The CDR3 has 14 residues. From germline, CDR1 is SGHVS and CDR2 FQNEAQ. In nucleotides, the CDR3 is TGTGCCAGCAGCCCCCTTGCAGGGGGGCAGCCCCAGCGTTTT. It encodes CASSPLAGGQPQRF. Full variable domain (rest looked up from reference TRBV7-8 and TRBJ1-5): GAGVSQSPRYKVAKRGQDVALRCDPISGHVSLFWYQQALGQGPEFLTYFQNEAQLDKSGLPSDRFFAERPEGSVSTLKIQRTQQEDSAVYLCASSPLAGGQPQRFGDGTRLSIL.

The gene calls are TRBV5-1 and TRBJ2-1, with 13 nucleotides matching TRBD2. The germline gives CDR1 SGHRS, CDR2 YFSETQ. The CDR3 spans 17 residues. The V segment lost 1 base and the J segment 8 bases; nucleotides outside the gene matches: 9. The CDR3 coding sequence is TGCGCCAGCAGCTTGTTTGGACTAGCGGGAGAAGAGGATGAGCAGTTCTTC. This gives the protein CASSLFGLAGEEDEQFF.

Only one count was recorded for this clone. The chain recombines TRBV5-4 with TRBJ2-7, with unresolved D. The CDR3 totals 14 residues. The ends were cut back, 0 bases at V and 3 bases at J, with 10 bases in the middle. Germline V CDR1 and CDR2: SGHNT, YYREEE (reference sequence). In nucleotides, the CDR3 is TGTGCCAGCAGCTTGGATACTAATTACTACGAGCAGTACTTC. The encoded protein is CASSLDTNYYEQYF.

CDR3 amino acids: CASSSGVTPYNEQFF. CDR3 DNA: TGTGCCAGCAGTTCAGGGGTAACCCCTTACAATGAGCAGTTCTTC. This rearrangement joins TRBV11-2 to TRBJ2-1; TRBD1 might be the D (6 bases). Trimming took off 6 bases at V and 4 bases at J, with 16 bases between the two ends. The CDR3 consists of 15 residues. Germline lookup yields CDR1 SGHAT and CDR2 FQNNGV.